One and the same sample provided the 24 T cell receptor beta chains below, sequenced in a study of blood T cell repertoires in COVID-19. Profiling relied on immunoSEQ multiplex PCR, and the TCRdb table lists in-frame clones only, not all of them. This table holds approximately 280,000 clones, roughly 88% found once. What was sequenced was peripheral blood. The receptor source for this set is a woman in her 70s with acute or convalescent COVID-19.

This clone was picked up one time. Relative to the germline gene, one junction end is altered; a read error may explain this. CDR3 sequence reads: CASSKAGQPYNEQFF. The CDR3 DNA reads TGTGCCAGCAGTAAAGCGGGCCAACCCTACAATGAGCAGTTCTTC. The chain links TRBV2 to TRBJ2-1; D might be TRBD2 (6 bases). CDR3 length equals 15 residues. Germline V lookup: CDR1 SNHLY, CDR2 FYNNEI.

J is TRBJ1-2 and V is TRBV27, with D possibly being TRBD1 (6 bases). Trimming removed 5 bases from V and 6 bases from J, with 13 bases in between. This CDR3 spans 13 amino acids. The germline V gene encodes CDR1 MNHEY and CDR2 SMNVEV (reference sequence). CDR3 coding DNA: TGTGCCAGCAGTAGACTCAACAGGGATGGCTACACCTTC. This translates into CASSRLNRDGYTF.

The gene calls are TRBV2 and TRBJ2-5; 8 bases are shared with TRBD2. The V gene end was trimmed by 6 bases and the J gene end by 2 bases; junction bases not matched to a gene: 5. CDR3 length: 14 residues. CDR1 is SNHLY, CDR2 FYNNEI, per germline. CDR3 sequence (DNA): TGTGCCAGCAGCCGTAGCGGGGTGCAAGAGACCCAGTACTTC. Translated, it gives CASSRSGVQETQYF.

Of note for this clone: This sample includes further DNA sequences coding for the same CDR3. The V and J genes are TRBV12-3 or TRBV12-4 and TRBJ2-7, with D tentatively TRBD2 (6 bases). Trimming took 2 bases from V and 2 from J, leaving 7 bases between them. The CDR3 loop spans 13 amino acids. DNA for the CDR3: TGTGCCAGCAGTTTACGCGGGACCTACGAGCAGTACTTC. It encodes CASSLRGTYEQYF.

J is TRBJ2-7 and V is TRBV28, with D unresolved. The length of the CDR3 is 10 residues. V shed 7 bases and J shed 3 bases, with 4 bases lying between them. Looked up from germline, CDR1 is MDHEN and CDR2 is SYDVKM. The CDR3, as DNA: TGTGCCAGCAAGAGCTACGAGCAGTACTTC. The encoded protein is CASKSYEQYF.

The chain joins TRBV7-9 to TRBJ2-2; D call uncertain. V was trimmed by 5 bases and J by 6 bases, leaving 19 bases between them. The germline V gene has CDR1 SEHNR and CDR2 FQNEAQ (reference sequence). The CDR3 has 16 amino acids. CDR3 residues: CASSPRSARGAGELFF. Written as DNA, the CDR3 is TGTGCCAGCAGCCCTAGGTCCGCTAGAGGAGCCGGGGAGCTGTTTTTT.

The chain combines TRBV30 with TRBJ1-4; TRBD1 agrees at 7 bases. Germline V gene lookup returns CDR1 GTSNPN and CDR2 SVGIG (reference sequence). This CDR3 has 14 amino acids. V trimming: 4 bases; J trimming: 7 bases; junction bases outside the gene matches: 9. DNA for the CDR3: TGTGCCTGGAACCGAGGGGGCTGGGCTGAAAAACTGTTTTTT. Translating it yields CAWNRGGWAEKLFF. Variable domain in full (rest from reference TRBV30 and TRBJ1-4): SQTIHQWPATLVQPVGSPLSLECTVEGTSNPNLYWYRQAAGRGLQLLFYSVGIGQISSEVPQNLSASRPQDRQFILSSKKLLLSDSGFYLCAWNRGGWAEKLFFGSGTQLSVL.

The V and J genes are TRBV20-1 and TRBJ1-3; D remains unclear. The V and J ends lost 3 bases and 2 bases respectively, with 17 bases between them. Germline V lookup: CDR1 DFQATT, CDR2 SNEGSKA (reference sequence). The CDR3 spans 16 residues. The chain's CDR3 is CSASNPLSQAGNTIYF. CDR3 in DNA: TGCAGTGCTAGTAACCCGCTCTCCCAGGCTGGAAACACCATATATTTT.

The chain couples TRBV5-5 to TRBJ2-1, with TRBD2 identical over 8 bases. Germline loops: CDR1 SGHKS, CDR2 YYEKEE (reference sequence). The trim removed 4 bases at V and 8 bases at J, leaving 11 bases unmatched. This CDR3 comprises 15 residues. In DNA form, the CDR3 reads TGTGCCAGCAGCACCGAAGCGGGGGTCTTCGATGAGCAGTTCTTC. This encodes CASSTEAGVFDEQFF.

The J gene is TRBJ1-6, the V gene TRBV5-1; maybe TRBD1 (6 bases). The ends were cut back, 0 bases at V and 7 bases at J, with 11 bases in the middle. CDR1 and CDR2 from the germline V gene are SGHRS and YFSETQ. CDR3 length equals 15 residues. Written as DNA, the CDR3 is TGCGCCAGCAGCTTGGCAACAGGGAACAATTCACCCCTCCACTTT. It specifies CASSLATGNNSPLHF.

This chain links TRBV6-1 with TRBJ1-2, with D possibly matching TRBD1 (6 bases). This CDR3 has 14 amino acids. Trimming shortened V by 0 bases and J by 3 bases, and 8 bases separated the two germline ends. Germline CDR1 is MNHNS and CDR2 is SASEGT. The CDR3 here is CASSEAPGDYGYTF. The CDR3 bases are TGTGCCAGCAGTGAAGCCCCAGGGGACTATGGCTACACCTTC.

The rearrangement uses TRBV6-5 and TRBJ1-1; D gene uncertain. The V gene lost 11 bases and the J gene lost 4 bases, with 17 bases spanning the gap. Germline CDR1 and CDR2: MNHEY and SVGAGI. The CDR3 runs 13 residues. As DNA, the CDR3 is TGTGCCGGAGGTAGAACGATGCGCACTGAAGCTTTCTTT. It codes for CAGGRTMRTEAFF.

The chain couples TRBV12-3 or TRBV12-4 to TRBJ1-1, with D unclear. The CDR3 loop spans 11 amino acids. Trimming stripped 8 bases from V and 5 bases from J, with 9 bases between. The CDR3 spells CASYTETEAFF. The CDR3 DNA reads TGTGCCAGCTATACTGAGACTGAAGCTTTCTTT.

The chain carries TRBV2 and TRBJ1-6; a weak D match, TRBD1 (6 bases). Germline CDR1 reads SNHLY; CDR2 reads FYNNEI. The length of the CDR3 is 13 residues. With 6 bases removed from V and 10 bases from J, the gap between germline ends came to 13 bases. The CDR3 bases are TGTGCCAGCAGAAGCAACAGGGTGTCACCCCTCCACTTT. Residues: CASRSNRVSPLHF.

The chain links TRBV5-6 to TRBJ2-3; weak D call: TRBD1 (6 bases). Germline V gene sequence: CDR1 SGHDT, CDR2 YYEEEE. Trimming pared 3 bases from V and 5 bases from J, leaving 13 bases between. CDR3 size: 14 residues. CDR3 nucleotides: TGTGCCAGCAGCTGGGGGCCATGGGGAGATACGCAGTATTTT. Protein: CASSWGPWGDTQYF.

The chain uses TRBV28 and TRBJ1-2; perhaps TRBD1 as D (6 bases). The V end lost 9 bases, the J end lost 7 bases, and 24 bases lay between the germline ends. The CDR3 has 15 residues. CDR1 MDHEN and CDR2 SYDVKM come from the germline V gene. The CDR3 DNA follows: TGTGCCAGTAATCTGTCCGGGGGGCGGTCTGGTGGCTACACCTTC. Its protein is CASNLSGGRSGGYTF.

The rearrangement uses TRBV5-1 and TRBJ1-3; D remains unclear. The V end was cut by 5 bases, the J end by 0 bases, with 15 bases between. CDR1 and CDR2 from the germline V gene are SGHRS and YFSETQ. This CDR3 is built from 16 residues. CDR3 loop: CASSFLAGSSGNTIYF. Here the CDR3 DNA reads TGCGCCAGCAGTTTTCTAGCGGGGAGCTCTGGAAACACCATATATTTT.

The V and J genes are TRBV4-1 and TRBJ1-2; 9 bases line up with TRBD1. There are 15 residues in the CDR3. The V segment lost 0 bases and the J segment 7 bases; nucleotides outside the gene matches: 6. From germline, CDR1 is MGHRA and CDR2 YSYEKL. CDR3 nucleotide sequence: TGCGCCAGCAGCCAAGAGGAACAGGGGGCGCGTGGCTACACCTTC. It translates to CASSQEEQGARGYTF.

About this clone itself: This CDR3 is also generated by other DNA sequences in the sample. V usage is TRBV11-2 and J usage is TRBJ1-1, with D uncertain. Deletions cut 0 bases from V and 4 bases from J, with 6 bases between. Germline V gives CDR1 SGHAT, CDR2 FQNNGV. This CDR3 comprises 13 residues. CDR3 bases: TGTGCCAGCAGCTTAGATCCGGGCACTGAAGCTTTCTTT. The encoded protein is CASSLDPGTEAFF.

The chain carries TRBV7-2 and TRBJ1-5, with a weak D call TRBD1 (6 bases). Trimming took off 7 bases at V and 2 bases at J, with 15 bases between the two ends. The CDR3 runs to 15 residues. Germline V CDR1 and CDR2: SGHTA, FQGNSA. CDR3 region: CASTWQGGGNQPQHF. DNA for the CDR3: TGTGCCAGCACTTGGCAAGGGGGTGGCAATCAGCCCCAGCATTTT. Together with reference TRBV7-2 and TRBJ1-5, the CDR3 gives the full variable domain: GAGVSQSPSNKVTEKGKDVELRCDPISGHTALYWYRQSLGQGLEFLIYFQGNSAPDKSGLPSDRFSAERTGGSVSTLTIQRTQQEDSAVYLCASTWQGGGNQPQHFGDGTRLSIL.

The chain joins TRBV18 to TRBJ1-4; TRBD1 agrees at 9 bases. The CDR3 extends over 15 amino acids. The ends lost 0 bases at V and 8 bases at J; junction bases unmatched: 4. Germline loops: CDR1 KGHSH, CDR2 LQKENI. CDR3: CASSPPDRGTEKLFF. The DNA for the CDR3 is TGTGCCAGCTCACCACCCGACAGGGGGACAGAAAAACTGTTTTTT.

This clone was observed at least ten times. This chain joins TRBV6-5 and TRBJ2-3; 10 bases agree with TRBD2. J was trimmed by 6 bases and V by 6 bases; bases with no gene match: 9. The germline CDR1 and CDR2 sequences are MNHEY and SVGAGI. CDR3 length: 15 amino acids. CDR3 sequence (DNA): TGTGCCAGCAGCGACCTGAGCGGGGGGGCGGATACGCAGTATTTT. Its protein product is CASSDLSGGADTQYF.

The V gene is TRBV19, the J gene TRBJ1-2; no clear D. The CDR3 is 12 amino acids. CDR1 is LNHDA, CDR2 SQIVND, per germline (reference sequence). Deletions cut 3 bases from V and 5 bases from J, with 7 bases between. In nucleotides, the CDR3 is TGTGCCAGTAGTATGAGGGAATATGGCTACACCTTC. It specifies CASSMREYGYTF.

As for this clone: The junction differs from germline at one of its ends, possibly a read error. The V and J genes are TRBV6-2 or TRBV6-3 and TRBJ1-2, with 7 nucleotides matching TRBD1. CDR1 and CDR2 (germline): MNHEY, SVGEGT. The CDR3 is made up of 15 amino acids. The CDR3 spells CASSSPGQVVFVYGF. The DNA for the CDR3 is TGTGCCAGCAGTTCCCCCGGACAGGTTGTGTTTGTTTACGGGTTC.